This entry lists 20 T cell receptor beta chains sequenced from one sample in a study of blood T cells in healthy people across ages. A second about 7 to 11 cycle PCR used barcoded and J-beta primers. Each CDR3 protein gets one entry after TCRdb re-called the 5' RACE reads with MiXCR. The repertoire includes 1.4 million or so distinct CDR3 sequences, approximately 39% of them detected once, and over 3.5% sits in the top ten. The material sequenced was blood. The receptors here all came from a woman aged 18-29 years in good health.

This clonotype was found a few times. V usage is TRBV30 and J usage is TRBJ1-2; 9 nucleotides match TRBD1. Germline V lookup: CDR1 GTSNPN, CDR2 SVGIG (reference sequence). The CDR3 length is 16 residues. The ends lost 0 bases at V and 8 bases at J; junction bases unmatched: 13. CDR3 residues: CAWSVPDRGFVWGYTF. The DNA for the CDR3 is TGTGCCTGGAGTGTGCCGGACAGGGGCTTCGTGTGGGGCTACACCTTC.

There are many counts of this clonotype. The chain carries TRBV9 and TRBJ2-3; 13 bases agree with TRBD2. The CDR3 has 16 amino acids. V lost 3 bases to trimming and J lost 1 base; unmatched junction nucleotides: 2. The germline V gene has CDR1 SGDLS and CDR2 YYNGEE. The CDR3 loop reads CASSAGTSGGTDTQYF. For the CDR3, the DNA is TGTGCCAGCAGCGCCGGGACTAGCGGGGGCACAGATACGCAGTATTTT.

This clonotype was detected a few times. The rearrangement joins TRBV12-3 or TRBV12-4 to TRBJ2-4, with 9 bases that match TRBD1. The CDR3 is 15 residues long. V was clipped by 6 bases and J by 4 bases; unmatched bases: 7. CDR3 protein: CASRLQGAGKNIQYF. CDR3 DNA: TGTGCCAGCAGATTACAGGGGGCAGGGAAAAACATTCAGTACTTC.

V and J are TRBV6-1 and TRBJ1-2, with 7 bases identical to TRBD1. Trimming took 0 bases from V and 2 from J; bases not matched to a gene: 0. This CDR3 comprises 14 residues. The germline CDR1 and CDR2 sequences are MNHNS and SASEGT. Written as DNA, the CDR3 is TGTGCCAGCAGTGAAGCGGGACAGAACTATGGCTACACCTTC. It encodes CASSEAGQNYGYTF.

This chain uses TRBV6-5 with TRBJ2-7; D perhaps matches TRBD1 (5 bases). V lost 4 bases, J lost 0 bases, and 22 bases lay in between. The length of the CDR3 is 18 residues. CDR1 is MNHEY, CDR2 SVGAGI, per germline. The CDR3 nucleotides read TGTGCCAGCAGTTTCGCGAAGGGGCCCTTTATACGCTCCTACGAGCAGTACTTC. Translating gives CASSFAKGPFIRSYEQYF.

This clonotype appeared a single time. The chain couples TRBV4-3 to TRBJ2-3; D is possibly TRBD1 (5 bases). The length of the CDR3 is 15 residues. Germline CDR1 and CDR2: LGHNA and YSLEER. Trimming stripped 0 bases from V and 7 bases from J, with 14 bases between. CDR3 sequence (DNA): TGCGCCAGCAGCCAAGATCAGAGCAGGGCATATACGCAGTATTTT. Protein sequence: CASSQDQSRAYTQYF.

CDR3 DNA: TGCAGCGTCCCCAACCCTAGGGGGAACACTGAAGCTTTCTTT. As protein: CSVPNPRGNTEAFF. The chain couples TRBV29-1 to TRBJ1-1; possible D gene TRBD1, 5 bases. The ends were cut back, 6 bases at V and 1 base at J, with 15 bases in the middle. Looked up from germline, CDR1 is SQVTM and CDR2 is ANQGSEA. The CDR3 runs 14 residues.

The sample holds a few counts of this clonotype. The V gene is TRBV5-1, the J gene TRBJ2-3; 7 positions agree with TRBD1. This CDR3 has 16 amino acids. The trim removed 5 bases at V and 2 bases at J, leaving 11 bases unmatched. Germline V CDR1 and CDR2: SGHRS, YFSETQ. CDR3 residues: CASRGDRVGVTDTQYF. CDR3 sequence (DNA): TGCGCCAGCAGAGGCGACAGGGTAGGAGTCACAGATACGCAGTATTTT.

The V and J genes are TRBV27 and TRBJ1-2, with 7 bases that match TRBD1. V lost 6 bases and J lost 5; bases outside the gene matches: 3. This CDR3 region has 12 residues. Germline V lookup: CDR1 MNHEY, CDR2 SMNVEV (reference sequence). CDR3 sequence (DNA): TGTGCCAGCAGACAGGGGAGGTATGGCTACACCTTC. Its protein product is CASRQGRYGYTF.

The J gene is TRBJ2-4, the V gene TRBV7-2; TRBD2 is a possible D gene (6 bases). V dropped 5 bases and J dropped 0 bases, with 14 bases sitting between them. Germline CDR1 and CDR2: SGHTA and FQGNSA. The CDR3 is 16 residues long. Here the CDR3 DNA reads TGTGCCAGCAGCCGTGAGGGAGCGGGAGCCAAAAACATTCAGTACTTC. Protein: CASSREGAGAKNIQYF.

Remarks on this clonotype: A much larger clone differs by one base, so this may be a read error. This chain connects TRBV7-2 to TRBJ2-7, with 7 bases matching TRBD1. Germline CDR1 and CDR2: SGHTA and FQGNSA. The CDR3 consists of 15 residues. J gave up 5 bases and V 6 bases, and 13 bases lay outside the gene matches. Written as DNA, the CDR3 is TGTGCCAGCAGGTCCCCCGGGACAGTATCCCACGAGCAGTACTTC. Amino acids: CASRSPGTVSHEQYF. The full variable domain, its missing parts supplied by reference TRBV7-2 and TRBJ2-7, is GAGVSQSPSNKVTEKGKDVELRCDPISGHTALYWYRQSLGQGLEFLIYFQGNSAPDKSGLPSDRFSAERTGGSVSTLTIQRTQQEDSAVYLCASRSPGTVSHEQYFGPGTRLTVT.

The chain recombines TRBV12-3 or TRBV12-4 with TRBJ2-3; perhaps TRBD1 as D (6 bases). The CDR3 is 14 residues long. V dropped 5 bases and J dropped 2 bases, with 11 bases sitting between them. The CDR3 DNA sequence: TGTGCCAGCAGTCCTGACAGGCCCACAGATACGCAGTATTTT. Protein: CASSPDRPTDTQYF.

The rearrangement joins TRBV7-9 to TRBJ2-1; D gene ambiguous. V was trimmed by 3 bases and J by 10 bases, leaving 13 bases between them. Germline CDR1 is SEHNR and CDR2 is FQNEAQ (reference sequence). The CDR3 is 13 residues long. For the CDR3, the DNA is TGTGCCAGCAGCTTGAGAGAAACCTACGAGCAGTTCTTC. It encodes CASSLRETYEQFF. Complete variable domain (other parts from reference TRBV7-9 and TRBJ2-1): DTGVSQNPRHKITKRGQNVTFRCDPISEHNRLYWYRQTLGQGPEFLTYFQNEAQLEKSRLLSDRFSAERPKGSFSTLEIQRTEQGDSAMYLCASSLRETYEQFFGPGTRLTVL.

The rearrangement joins TRBV5-1 to TRBJ2-7; D possibly corresponds to TRBD1 (6 bases). This CDR3 contains 15 residues. V was cut by 0 bases and J by 3 bases, with 13 bases left in between. Germline-derived CDR1 and CDR2 are SGHRS and YFSETQ. The CDR3 DNA is TGCGCCAGCAGCTTGGCAGGGGCGACTGTCTACGAGCAGTACTTC. Translated, it gives CASSLAGATVYEQYF.

A word on this clonotype: It may be a read error: a sequence one base away is much more abundant. V usage is TRBV12-3 or TRBV12-4 and J usage is TRBJ2-5, with TRBD2 identical over 8 bases. CDR3 length: 14 amino acids. Trimming at V came to 3 bases and at J to 11 bases, leaving 11 bases not matched to a gene. CDR3 loop: CASSLLAGTYGQYF. CDR3 bases: TGTGCCAGCAGTTTGTTAGCGGGGACCTACGGGCAGTACTTC.

Note on this clonotype: The junction shows a germline mismatch at one end, possibly a read error. The chain has TRBV9 and TRBJ2-1, with a possible D match to TRBD2 (6 bases). Germline CDR1 and CDR2: SGDLS and YYNGEE. The CDR3 loop spans 16 amino acids. This CDR3 is CASSVVGSGLYNEKFF. CDR3 bases: TGTGCCAGCAGCGTAGTAGGAAGCGGGCTTTACAATGAGAAGTTCTTC.

This clonotype was seen only once. The V call is TRBV3-1, the J call TRBJ2-3; 8 nucleotides align to TRBD2. Germline V CDR1 and CDR2: LGHDT, YNNKEL (reference sequence). There are 16 residues in the CDR3. J was trimmed by 2 bases and V by 0 bases; bases with no gene match: 4. The chain's CDR3 is CASSQDRGGNTDTQYF. CDR3 coding DNA: TGTGCCAGCAGCCAAGATCGGGGGGGCAACACAGATACGCAGTATTTT.

The CDR3 spells CASSFGGQGYTF. CDR3 coding DNA: TGTGCCAGCAGTTTCGGGGGGCAAGGCTACACCTTC. The V call is TRBV12-3 or TRBV12-4, the J call TRBJ1-2, with a weak D call TRBD1 (6 bases). V was trimmed by 3 bases and J by 8 bases, leaving 10 bases between them. The CDR3 spans 12 residues.

This clonotype was seen just once. V gene TRBV2 combines with J gene TRBJ2-1; 9 positions match TRBD2. Germline loops: CDR1 SNHLY, CDR2 FYNNEI. Losses at the gene ends were 6 bases for V and 7 bases for J; bases not matched to a gene: 4. The CDR3 length is 13 residues. The CDR3 DNA reads as TGTGCCAGCAGGGAGGGACTAGCAAATGAGCAGTTCTTC. It is translated as CASREGLANEQFF. Combining the CDR3 with reference TRBV2 and TRBJ2-1 gives the whole variable domain EPEVTQTPSHQVTQMGQEVILRCVPISNHLYFYWYRQILGQKVEFLVSFYNNEISEKSEIFDDQFSVERPDGSNFTLKIRSTKLEDSAMYFCASREGLANEQFFGPGTRLTVL.

The chain joins TRBV12-3 or TRBV12-4 to TRBJ1-2; D is uncertain. CDR3 length: 12 residues. The V gene lost 5 bases and the J gene lost 7 bases, with 11 bases spanning the gap. This CDR3 is CASSTASGGYTF. The CDR3 nucleotides read TGTGCCAGCAGTACCGCGTCGGGTGGCTACACCTTC.